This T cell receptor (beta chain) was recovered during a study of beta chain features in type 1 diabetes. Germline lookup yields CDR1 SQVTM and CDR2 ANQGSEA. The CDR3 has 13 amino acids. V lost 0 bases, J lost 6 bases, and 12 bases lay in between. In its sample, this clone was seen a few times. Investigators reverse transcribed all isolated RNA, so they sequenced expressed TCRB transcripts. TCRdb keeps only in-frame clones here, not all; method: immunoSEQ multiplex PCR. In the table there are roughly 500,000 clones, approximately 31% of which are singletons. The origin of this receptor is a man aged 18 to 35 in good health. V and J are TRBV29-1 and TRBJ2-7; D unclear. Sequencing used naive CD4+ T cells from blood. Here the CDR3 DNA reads TGCAGCGTTGAAGAGGGCCGTACTGGCGAGCAGTACTTC. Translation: CSVEEGRTGEQYF.